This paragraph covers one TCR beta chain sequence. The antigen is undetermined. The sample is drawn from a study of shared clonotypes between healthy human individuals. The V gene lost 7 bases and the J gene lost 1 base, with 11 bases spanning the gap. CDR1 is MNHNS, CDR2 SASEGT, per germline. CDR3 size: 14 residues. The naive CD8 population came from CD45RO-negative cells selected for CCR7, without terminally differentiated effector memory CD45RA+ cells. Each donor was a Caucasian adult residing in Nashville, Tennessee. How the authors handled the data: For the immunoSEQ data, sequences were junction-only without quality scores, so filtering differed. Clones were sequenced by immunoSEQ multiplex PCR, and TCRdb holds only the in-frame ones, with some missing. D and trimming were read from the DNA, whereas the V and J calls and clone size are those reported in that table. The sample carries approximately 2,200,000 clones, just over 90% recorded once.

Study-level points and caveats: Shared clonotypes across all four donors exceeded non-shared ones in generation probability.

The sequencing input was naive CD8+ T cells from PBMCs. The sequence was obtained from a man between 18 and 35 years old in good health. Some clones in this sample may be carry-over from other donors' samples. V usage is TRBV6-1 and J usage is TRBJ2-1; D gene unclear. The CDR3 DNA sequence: TGTGCCAGCAACCTCTCCCCTTCCTACAATGAGCAGTTCTTC. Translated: CASNLSPSYNEQFF.